This T cell receptor (beta chain) is drawn from a study of OX40 agonist ivuxolimab in advanced cancers. This clone has only one observation. Autoimmune disease history or systemic immunosuppression barred patients. Profiled with immunoSEQ multiplex PCR; TCRdb holds only in-frame clones, not every one. The table has tens of thousands of clones, roughly 80% seen once; the top ten hold around 5%. Germline V gene lookup returns CDR1 SGHVS and CDR2 FQNEAQ. V lost 3 bases and J 7 bases, leaving 12 bases between the germline ends. The CDR3 contains 14 residues. Sequencing was performed on CD4+ or CD8+ T cells sorted from blood, taken in a trial of the OX40 agonist ivuxolimab. This clonotype originated in an adult with an advanced solid tumor such as melanoma, head and neck, liver or kidney cancer. The rearrangement links TRBV7-8 to TRBJ1-4, with D possibly being TRBD1 (5 bases). The CDR3 sequence: CASSFSGTGEKLFF. CDR3 sequence (DNA): TGTGCCAGCAGCTTTTCCGGGACCGGTGAAAAACTGTTTTTT.